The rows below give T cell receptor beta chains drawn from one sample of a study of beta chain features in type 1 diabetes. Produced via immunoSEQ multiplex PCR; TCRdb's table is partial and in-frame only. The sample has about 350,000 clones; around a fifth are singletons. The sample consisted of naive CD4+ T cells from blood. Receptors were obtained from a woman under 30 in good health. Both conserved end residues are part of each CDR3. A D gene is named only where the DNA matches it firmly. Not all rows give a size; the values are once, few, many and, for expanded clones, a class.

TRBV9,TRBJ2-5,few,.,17,TGTGCCAGCAGCGCTTACAGGACAGGCGGGGGGCGAGAGACCCAGTACTTC,CASSAYRTGGGRETQYF
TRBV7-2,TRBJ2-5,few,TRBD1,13,TGTGCCAGCAGCCTCGGGACAGCAGAGACCCAGTACTTC,CASSLGTAETQYF
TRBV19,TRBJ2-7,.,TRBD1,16,TGTGCCAGTAGTTCCCGCCGGGACAGTTTCTCCTACGAGCAGTACTTC,CASSSRRDSFSYEQYF
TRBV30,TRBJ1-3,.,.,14,TGTGCCTGGAGTCCCCGACAGCCTGGAAACACCATATATTTT,CAWSPRQPGNTIYF
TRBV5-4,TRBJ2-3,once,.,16,TGTGCCAGCAGCTCTGCTTCGGGGGGCTGGTCAGATACGCAGTATTTT,CASSSASGGWSDTQYF
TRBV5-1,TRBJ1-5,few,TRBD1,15,TGCGCCAGCAGCTTGTCACAGGGGATGAATCAGCCCCAGCATTTT,CASSLSQGMNQPQHF
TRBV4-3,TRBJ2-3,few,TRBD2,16,TGCGCCAGCAGCCAAGAGTTCCGGGGGGGCACAGATACGCAGTATTTT,CASSQEFRGGTDTQYF
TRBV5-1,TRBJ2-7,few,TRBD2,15,TGCGCCAGCAGCTTTATAGCGGGGATGACCTACGAGCAGTACTTC,CASSFIAGMTYEQYF
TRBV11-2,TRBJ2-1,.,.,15,TGTGCCAGCAGGTCGTTCTCCTTCTCCTACAATGAGCAGTTCTTC,CASRSFSFSYNEQFF
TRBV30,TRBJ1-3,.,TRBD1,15,TGTGCCTGGGTAACTCCCGGGACAGCTGGAAACACCATATATTTT,CAWVTPGTAGNTIYF
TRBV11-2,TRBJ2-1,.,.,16,TGTGCCAGCAGCCCCGACAGCGCCGGTGGGAACAATGAGCAGTTCTTC,CASSPDSAGGNNEQFF
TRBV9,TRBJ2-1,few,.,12,TGTGCCAGCGCGAGGATTTACAATGAGCAGTTCTTC,CASARIYNEQFF
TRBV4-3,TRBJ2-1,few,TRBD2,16,TGCGCCAGCAGCCAAGTTGGCGGACTAGGATTGAGCGAGCAGTTCTTC,CASSQVGGLGLSEQFF
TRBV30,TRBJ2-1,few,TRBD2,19,TGTGCCTGGGGCACCGGGACTAGCGGGATGCGAGTCTCCTACAATGAGCAGTTCTTC,CAWGTGTSGMRVSYNEQFF
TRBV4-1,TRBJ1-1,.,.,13,TGCGCCAGCAGGAACAGTCTGAACACTGAAGCTTTCTTT,CASRNSLNTEAFF
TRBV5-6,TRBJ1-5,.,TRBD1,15,TGTGCCAGCAGCTTGGGGAACAGGGGGTCTCAGCCCCAGCATTTT,CASSLGNRGSQPQHF
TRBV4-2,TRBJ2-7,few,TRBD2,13,TGTGCCAGCAGACTTAGCGGGAGTGACGAGCAGTACTTC,CASRLSGSDEQYF
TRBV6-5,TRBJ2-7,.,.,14,TGTGCCAGCAGTACTCAGGGTAGGGCCTACGAGCAGTACTTC,CASSTQGRAYEQYF
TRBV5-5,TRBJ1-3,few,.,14,TGTGCCAGCAGCTTGGACAGGGCTGGAAACACCATATATTTT,CASSLDRAGNTIYF
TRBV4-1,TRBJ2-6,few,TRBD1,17,TGCGCCAGCAGCCAAGGGACAGGTCACTCTGGGGCCAACGTCCTGACTTTC,CASSQGTGHSGANVLTF
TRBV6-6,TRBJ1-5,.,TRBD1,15,TGTGCCAGCAGATTCGGGACAGGGGGCTGGCAGCCCCAGCATTTT,CASRFGTGGWQPQHF
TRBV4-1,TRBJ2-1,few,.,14,TGCGCCAGCAGCCAATGGAAAAGGAGCAATGAGCAGTTCTTC,CASSQWKRSNEQFF
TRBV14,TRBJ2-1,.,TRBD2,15,TGTGCCAGCAGCAAGGGGAGGGCTAGATCCAATGAGCAGTTCTTC,CASSKGRARSNEQFF
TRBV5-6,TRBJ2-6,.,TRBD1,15,TGTGCCAGCAGCGCTACAGGGGCTGGGGCCAACGTCCTGACTTTC,CASSATGAGANVLTF
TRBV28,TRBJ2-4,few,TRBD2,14,TGTGCCAGCAGACCAGCGGGAGGGGAAAACATTCAGTACTTC,CASRPAGGENIQYF
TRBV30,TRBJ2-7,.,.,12,TGTGCCTGGGCCCGACTGCGTTACGAGCAGTACTTC,CAWARLRYEQYF
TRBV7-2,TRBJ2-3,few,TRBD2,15,TGTGCCAGCAGCTCGGGACTAGCGGGAGTTGGGACGCAGTATTTT,CASSSGLAGVGTQYF
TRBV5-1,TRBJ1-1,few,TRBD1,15,TGCGCCAGCAGCCCTGGACAGGGGATGAACACTGAAGCTTTCTTT,CASSPGQGMNTEAFF
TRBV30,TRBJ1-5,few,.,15,TGTGCCTGGAGTGAGGGGCATGTGGAGAATCAGCCCCAGCATTTT,CAWSEGHVENQPQHF
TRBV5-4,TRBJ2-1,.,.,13,TGTGCCAGCAGCTCGGGGGTCTACAATGAGCAGTTCTTC,CASSSGVYNEQFF
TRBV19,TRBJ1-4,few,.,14,TGTGCCAGTAGTTCCGGGACTCCGGAGTGGAAACTGTTTTTT,CASSSGTPEWKLFF
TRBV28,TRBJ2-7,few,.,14,TGTGCCAGCAGTTGGACAGTGCCTCCCTACGAGCAGTACTTC,CASSWTVPPYEQYF
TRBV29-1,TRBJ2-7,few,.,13,TGCAGCGTTGAAAGAGGGCGGGACGCGGAGCAGTACTTC,CSVERGRDAEQYF
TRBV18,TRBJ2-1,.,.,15,TGTGCCAGCTCAGAAGGACAAATCTCCTACAATGAGCAGTTCTTC,CASSEGQISYNEQFF
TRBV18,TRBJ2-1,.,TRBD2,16,TGTGCCAGCTCACCACCGACCGGGAGGCCTTCGAATGAGCAGTTCTTC,CASSPPTGRPSNEQFF
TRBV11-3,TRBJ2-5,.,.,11,TGTGCCAGCAGGACTGAAGAGACCCAGTACTTC,CASRTEETQYF
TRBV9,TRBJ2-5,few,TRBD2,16,TGTGCCAGCAGCGTAGTAGGTAGCGGGAGCGGTGAGACCCAGTACTTC,CASSVVGSGSGETQYF
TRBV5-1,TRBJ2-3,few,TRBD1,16,TGCGCCAGCAGCACGAGACAGGGGCCGAGCACAGATACGCAGTATTTT,CASSTRQGPSTDTQYF
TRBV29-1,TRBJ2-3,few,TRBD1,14,TGCAGCGTTGAAGATAAGGGGGCCACAGATACGCAGTATTTT,CSVEDKGATDTQYF
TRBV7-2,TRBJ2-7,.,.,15,TGTGCCAGCAGCTTAGACCCCGGGTTTGTCTACGAGCAGTACTTC,CASSLDPGFVYEQYF
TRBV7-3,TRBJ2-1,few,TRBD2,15,TGTGCCAGCAGCCCGGGACTAGCTCACTACAATGAGCAGTTCTTC,CASSPGLAHYNEQFF
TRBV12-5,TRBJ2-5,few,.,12,TGTGCTAGTGGTTTGGTACAGGAGACCCAGTACTTC,CASGLVQETQYF
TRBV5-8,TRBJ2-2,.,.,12,TGTGCCAGCACCCGACACCCCGGGGAGCTGTTTTTT,CASTRHPGELFF
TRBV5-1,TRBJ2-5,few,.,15,TGCGCCAGCAGCTTGGTCAGGGATACTCAAGAGACCCAGTACTTC,CASSLVRDTQETQYF
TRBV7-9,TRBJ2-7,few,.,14,TGTGCCAGCAGCCCCCTAGCCCGGAGGGACGAGCAGTACTTC,CASSPLARRDEQYF
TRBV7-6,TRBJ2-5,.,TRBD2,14,TGTGCCAGCAGCTTAGATTCGGGAGGGGAGACCCAGTACTTC,CASSLDSGGETQYF
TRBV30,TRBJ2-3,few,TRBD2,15,TGTGCCTGGAGTGTGGGACTAGCGGGCACAGATACGCAGTATTTT,CAWSVGLAGTDTQYF
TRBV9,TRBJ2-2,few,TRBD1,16,TGTGCCAGCACCCGTAGAGGGACAGCGAACACCGGGGAGCTGTTTTTT,CASTRRGTANTGELFF
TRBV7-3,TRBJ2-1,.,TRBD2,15,TGTGCCAGCAGCCTGAATGCGGGAGGGATCGGTGAGCAGTTCTTC,CASSLNAGGIGEQFF
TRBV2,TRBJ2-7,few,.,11,TGTGCCAGCAGGGGCACCTACGAGCAGTACTTC,CASRGTYEQYF
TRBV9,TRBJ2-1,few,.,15,TGTGCCAGCAGCGTAGGCGGGAATGGGAACAATGAGCAGTTCTTC,CASSVGGNGNNEQFF
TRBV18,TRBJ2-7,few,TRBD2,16,TGTGCCAGCTCACCGCCCTCCGGGGGGAGAGGCATGGAGCAGTACTTC,CASSPPSGGRGMEQYF
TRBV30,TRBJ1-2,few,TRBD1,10,TGTGCCTGCAAGACAGGGAGATACACCTTC,CACKTGRYTF
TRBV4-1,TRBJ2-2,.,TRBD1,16,TGCGCCAGCAGCCAAGATGACGGGACAGCCCTGGGGGAGCTGTTTTTT,CASSQDDGTALGELFF
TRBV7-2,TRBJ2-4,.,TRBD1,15,TGTGCCAGCAGCCCCACAGGGGTTACCCAAAACATTCAGTACTTC,CASSPTGVTQNIQYF
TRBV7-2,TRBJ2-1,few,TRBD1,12,TGTGCCAGCAGACCCAGAGACAGGGAACAGTTCTTC,CASRPRDREQFF
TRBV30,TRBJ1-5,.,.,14,TGTGCCTGGAGTGTAGCATATAGCAATCAGCCCCAGCATTTT,CAWSVAYSNQPQHF
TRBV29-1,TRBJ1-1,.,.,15,TGCAGCGTTGAACAAGGCAGGGGTAAAAAGACTGAAGCTTTCTTT,CSVEQGRGKKTEAFF